A selection of T cell receptor beta chains follows, all from one sample in a study of T cells in localized non-small cell lung cancer. Only in-frame clones appear in the TCRdb table, and some are missing; sequencing was by immunoSEQ multiplex PCR. The table lists tens of thousands of clones, 80% to 95% of them singletons. The sequencing used peripheral blood, collected before any cancer treatment. The receptor source for this set is an older female donor with stage I lung adenocarcinoma. CDR3s include the opening cysteine and the closing phenylalanine or tryptophan. D genes are given only for firm matches. Clone size is shown for a subset of rows, as once, few, many or a class of expanded clone.

TGTGCTAGTGGTTTGGAAACCCCGGGAGGGCTCAACCAGGGTGGTGGAAACACCATATATTTT,CASGLETPGGLNQGGGNTIYF,-,TRBJ1-3,-,TRBV12-5
TGCGCCAGCAGCCCGGTTCAGCGCCTCGGAGAGACCCAGTACTTC,CASSPVQRLGETQYF,-,TRBJ2-5,-,TRBV5-1
TGTGCCAGCAGTGTGGGGTTAATGCTAGCCAAAAACATTCAGTACTTC,CASSVGLMLAKNIQYF,-,TRBJ2-4,-,TRBV2
TGTGCCAGCAGTCTCAGGGGAAGAAACACCATATATTTT,CASSLRGRNTIYF,-,TRBJ1-3,-,TRBV28
TGCGCCAGCAGCTTGGTCGCGGGGGGAACAGATACGCAGTATTTT,CASSLVAGGTDTQYF,TRBD2,TRBJ2-3,once,TRBV5-1
TGTGCCTGGAAAAGTTCTACGCCGGGTGGTAGAAACACCATATATTTT,CAWKSSTPGGRNTIYF,-,TRBJ1-3,-,TRBV30
TGTGCCACCAGCAGTAACAGGGATTCACCCCTCCACTTT,CATSSNRDSPLHF,-,TRBJ1-6,-,TRBV15
TGCGCCAGCAGCTTGGTGGGGCAGTCGAACACTGAAGCTTTCTTT,CASSLVGQSNTEAFF,-,TRBJ1-1,-,TRBV5-1
TGTGCCTGGAGTCCAGGGACAGGCGCTCTTGGCTACACCTTC,CAWSPGTGALGYTF,TRBD1,TRBJ1-2,-,TRBV30
TGTGCCAGCAGTTACCTAGCGGGGGGGCCGCATACGCAGTATTTT,CASSYLAGGPHTQYF,TRBD2,TRBJ2-3,-,TRBV6-6
TGTGCCAGCAGCCAAGATCGGCTCGGGGAGCTGTTTTTT,CASSQDRLGELFF,-,TRBJ2-2,-,TRBV14
TGTGCCGGATCCGCCAGAGCAACTAATGAAAAACTGTTTTTT,CAGSARATNEKLFF,-,TRBJ1-4,-,TRBV6-1
TGTGCCAGCAGCTTTACTAGCGGGGAGTACTACGAGCAGTACTTC,CASSFTSGEYYEQYF,TRBD2,TRBJ2-7,-,TRBV5-5
TGTGCCAGCAGCGATGCCCCCCTGGGATCAGATACGCAGTATTTT,CASSDAPLGSDTQYF,-,TRBJ2-3,-,TRBV6-6
TGCGCCAGCAGCCCCGACAGGGACGGCTACACCTTC,CASSPDRDGYTF,TRBD1,TRBJ1-2,-,TRBV5-1
TGTGCCAGCAGCATTCGCTCCGGGACAGGGATCAACACCATATATTTT,CASSIRSGTGINTIYF,TRBD1,TRBJ1-3,-,TRBV9
TGTGCCAGCAGTGATTTTATCAGAGATATTGAAAAACTGTTTTTT,CASSDFIRDIEKLFF,-,TRBJ1-4,-,TRBV6-1
TGCGCCAGCAGCCCGGGACTAGCGGGGGGCCAAGAGACCCAGTACTTC,CASSPGLAGGQETQYF,TRBD2,TRBJ2-5,-,TRBV5-1
TGTGCCTGGGATATTGCTGGAAACACCATATATTTT,CAWDIAGNTIYF,-,TRBJ1-3,-,TRBV30
TGTGCCAGCAGTTCCCTCGGACAGGGAACCTACAATGAGCAGTTCTTC,CASSSLGQGTYNEQFF,TRBD1,TRBJ2-1,-,TRBV6-5
TGCAGCGTCAACGTTATAGGGAACTACGAGCAGTACTTC,CSVNVIGNYEQYF,-,TRBJ2-7,-,TRBV29-1
TGTGCCAGCAGCGTACTGGACAGGCGGAGCACAGATACGCAGTATTTT,CASSVLDRRSTDTQYF,TRBD1,TRBJ2-3,-,TRBV5-6
TGTGCCAGCAGGAGAACCGGACAGAACACCGGGGAGCTGTTTTTT,CASRRTGQNTGELFF,-,TRBJ2-2,-,TRBV27
TGTGCCAGCAGTGATATCGGGACAGGGAAAGGCTACACCTTC,CASSDIGTGKGYTF,TRBD1,TRBJ1-2,few,TRBV28
TGTGCCAGCAGCTTGCACAGCCCTAACTATGGCTACACCTTC,CASSLHSPNYGYTF,-,TRBJ1-2,-,TRBV5-5
TGTGCCAGCAGTTACGGACAGCCTAATGAAAAACTGTTTTTT,CASSYGQPNEKLFF,-,TRBJ1-4,-,TRBV6-6
TGTGCCTGGGCAGAGGAGGAAACTGAAGCTTTCTTT,CAWAEEETEAFF,-,TRBJ1-1,-,TRBV30
TGTGCCAGCAGCTTAGCGGGGCGGGAAGAGACCCAGTACTTC,CASSLAGREETQYF,-,TRBJ2-5,-,TRBV7-3
TGTGCCAGCAGTGGGAGACAGGCTAATTCACCCCTCCACTTT,CASSGRQANSPLHF,-,TRBJ1-6,-,TRBV6-5
TGTGCCAGCTCTTCCGACTGGAACACTGAAGCTTTCTTT,CASSSDWNTEAFF,-,TRBJ1-1,-,TRBV18
TGTGCCAGCAGTGGGACAGGCGGAAAGACCCAGTACTTC,CASSGTGGKTQYF,TRBD1,TRBJ2-5,few,TRBV6-1
TGTGCCAGCTCACCGTCCTTAGGACAGGTACAAGCTTTCTTT,CASSPSLGQVQAFF,TRBD1,TRBJ1-1,-,TRBV18
TGTGCCTGGAGTTTACCGGGACCCAGGAGGATGAACACTGAAGCTTTCTTT,CAWSLPGPRRMNTEAFF,-,TRBJ1-1,-,TRBV30
TGCGCCAGCAGCCAAGTTAGGGTGCAGGGGGCCGATACGCAGTATTTT,CASSQVRVQGADTQYF,TRBD1,TRBJ2-3,-,TRBV4-3
TGCGCCAGCAGTGAGCAGCAGGGGGGCTCCGAGACCCAGTACTTC,CASSEQQGGSETQYF,-,TRBJ2-5,-,TRBV10-2
TGTGCCTGGAGTGACAGGGTTAGCGGCTACACCTTC,CAWSDRVSGYTF,-,TRBJ1-2,-,TRBV30
TGTGCCAGCAGTTTAACTAGCGGGGGGGCCGGGGAGCTGTTTTTT,CASSLTSGGAGELFF,TRBD2,TRBJ2-2,-,TRBV28
TGTGCCAGCAGCTTCAACCCAGGGGGCACAGATACGCAGTATTTT,CASSFNPGGTDTQYF,-,TRBJ2-3,-,TRBV11-2
TGCGCCAGCAGTCAATCGTCGGTTCAGGGTATTCCAGAGACCCAGTACTTC,CASSQSSVQGIPETQYF,-,TRBJ2-5,-,TRBV23-1
TGCAGCGTTGGGTTCAATGAGCAGTTCTTC,CSVGFNEQFF,-,TRBJ2-1,-,TRBV29-1
TGTGCCAGCAGACTAAGGACAGGGGTCACCACCGAGCAGTACTTC,CASRLRTGVTTEQYF,TRBD1,TRBJ2-7,-,TRBV6-1
TGTGCCAGCAGTGGAAGTTCCGGTGTGGAGTTATTTGGTCGGCCCCAGCATTTT,CASSGSSGVELFGRPQHF,-,TRBJ1-5,-,TRBV6-1
TGTGCCAGCAAACTTCTTGGGGACAGTATCCTATCCTATGGCTACACCTTC,CASKLLGDSILSYGYTF,TRBD1,TRBJ1-2,few,TRBV5-6
TGTGCCAGCAGCTTAGGGCAGCAGCATGGGGGCTACACCTTC,CASSLGQQHGGYTF,-,TRBJ1-2,-,TRBV7-9
TGTGCCAGCAGGAAATCTAGCGACCAGCCCCGGGAGCAGTACTTC,CASRKSSDQPREQYF,-,TRBJ2-7,once,TRBV28
TGTGCCAGCACCCGAACTCGGGACCCCACCCCAACTGAGCAGTTCTTC,CASTRTRDPTPTEQFF,-,TRBJ2-1,-,TRBV6-6
TGTGCCAGTAAGAGGGGGACATCTGAACGGAACACTGAAGCTTTCTTT,CASKRGTSERNTEAFF,-,TRBJ1-1,-,TRBV19
TGTGCTAGTGGTTTGTCGGGAACCGGGGAGCTGTTTTTT,CASGLSGTGELFF,-,TRBJ2-2,-,TRBV12-5
TGCAGCGTTGAAGACAGGGGGACTTATAATACTGGAAACACCATATATTTT,CSVEDRGTYNTGNTIYF,TRBD1,TRBJ1-3,-,TRBV29-1
TGTGCCAGTAGGGGGAGTAACACTGAAGCTTTCTTT,CASRGSNTEAFF,-,TRBJ1-1,-,TRBV6-1
TGTGCCAGCAGGCGGGACGGTGGGGGCGAGCAGTACTTC,CASRRDGGGEQYF,-,TRBJ2-7,-,TRBV6-5
TGTGCCAGCAGCTTGTTCACAGGGGGCACCAAAAACATTCAGTACTTC,CASSLFTGGTKNIQYF,TRBD1,TRBJ2-4,-,TRBV5-8
TGTGCCAGCAGCTTAGGACAGGGAGCTTTCTTT,CASSLGQGAFF,TRBD1,TRBJ1-1,-,TRBV7-4
TGTGCCTGGTCGGGGGGGCCGGTCAGCACAGATACGCAGTATTTT,CAWSGGPVSTDTQYF,TRBD2,TRBJ2-3,-,TRBV30
TGTGCCAGCTCCCGGGGCGCGGCGGAAGAGACCCAGTACTTC,CASSRGAAEETQYF,-,TRBJ2-5,-,TRBV18